This T cell receptor (beta chain) stems from a study of blood T cell repertoires in COVID-19 (dated by TCRdb to 2019 to 2021). Describing the broader study: Collaborator samples came from the United States, Italy and Spain and covered acute and convalescent phases of COVID-19. The material from the prospective study consisted of cDNA or gDNA derived from T cells, B-cell-depleted T cells, or PBMCs. Subjects who had been exposed to COVID-19, were actively infected with it, or had recovered from it provided the deeply sampled blood TCRbeta repertoires that made up the dataset. The repertoires were made available in a free public database intended to serve as a resource for research on the immune response to SARS-CoV-2. The samples were drawn from two sources: the first 160 participants of the ongoing ImmuneRACE study, and 1,254 subjects contributed by 6 global collaborators. Sample metadata almost always included a de-identified subject ID, COVID-19 status, age in years and sex. Where HLA class I and class II types were available, the types were taken from metadata supplied by the sample provider, not from assay-based typing. Points the paper makes about the study in general: The amount of clinical and demographic metadata varied by source and participant and was provided uncurated.

A word on this clone: What antigen it recognizes has not been identified. Base quality data are lacking; no much larger clone is found one base away.

From the cysteine through the phenylalanine, the CDR3 covers 16 amino acids. Here the CDR3 DNA is all that survives: 48 bases in frame from base 1. Ends trimmed: V by 2 bases, J by 1 base; bases unmatched to a gene: 7. CDR1 MGHRA and CDR2 YSYEKL were looked up in the germline V gene. The collaborating institutions used their own protocols to collect whole blood in K2EDTA tubes. Collaborator samples were shipped for TCRbeta analysis as frozen whole blood, isolated PBMCs, or DNA extracted from either sample type. TCRbeta CDR3 regions were amplified from genomic DNA using the immunoSEQ Assay, a bias-controlled multiplex PCR. Per the original workflow: The number of nucleated cells in each sample was estimated from the amplification of reference gene primers within the assay. To quantify the absolute abundance of each unique TCRbeta CDR3 rearrangement, sequence reads were collapsed and filtered. For each sample, productive Simpson clonality was calculated as the square root of Simpson's diversity index across productive rearrangements. TCRdb retrieved this table from immuneACCESS and kept in-frame rearrangements only. Not all clones are present; in checked studies, unresolved V genes account for under half, and no reason is known for the remainder. The V and J calls and the clone size are those of that table, but D and trimming were determined from the DNA. The sample data list about 210,000 clones, and more than 75% of these were observed just once. The ten largest clones take up approximately 12% of the sample.

Material for sequencing was peripheral blood. This sequence was found in a woman aged 40 to 50 with acute or convalescent COVID-19. The V and J segments used are TRBV4-1 and TRBJ1-1; TRBD1 matches 7 bases in the middle. The DNA sequence is as follows: TGCGCCAGCAGCCAACAGGTGGGGACAGAGAACACTGAAGCTTTCTTT. It codes for CASSQQVGTENTEAFF.